Given below is one TCR beta chain in context. Its specificity is unknown. In the PCR, 60 Vbeta and 13 Jbeta primers were used. Here immunoSEQ multiplex PCR was the method, and the copy in TCRdb shows in-frame clones only, minus some. The repertoire holds about 140,000 clones, with about 72% as singletons. The CDR3 spans 13 residues. The V end lost 8 bases, the J end lost 2 bases, and 13 bases lay between the germline ends. Germline lookup yields CDR1 MNHEY and CDR2 SMNVEV (reference sequence). The data originate from a study of cytomegalovirus exposure and HLA in healthy donors. General study points: Earlier results showed most TCR beta V segments being productive about 87% or about 30% of the time.

This TCR was recovered from a man aged 40-55 years in good health and CMV-seronegative. Sequencing input: PBMCs. V and J are TRBV27 and TRBJ2-7; possible D gene TRBD1, 6 bases. In DNA form, the CDR3 reads TGTGCCAGCGGAGTAGGGGGACCCTACGAGCAGTACTTC. This translates into CASGVGGPYEQYF.